This T cell receptor beta chain was identified in a study of monozygotic twins with inflammatory bowel disease (dated by TCRdb to the late 2010s). The study in broad terms: The complete study included about 28 monozygotic twin pairs: 19 IBD-discordant Danish pairs and nine German pairs, of which four were IBD-concordant and five were IBD-discordant. Within discordant pairs, disease-associated traits were sought mainly by comparing IBD patients with their genetically identical healthy co-twins. Each individual had, on average, about 151 000 unique TCRalpha sequences and 181 000 unique TCRbeta sequences available for analysis.

Libraries were constructed by 5' RACE. Preparation of each TCR library used approximately 3.5 ug of total RNA. cDNA was synthesized with SMARTScribe reverse transcriptase in eight separate reactions per sample. During cDNA synthesis, template switching was used to introduce unique molecular identifiers that contained a 6-nucleotide sample barcode. TCRalpha and TCRbeta cDNA was amplified in two nested PCRs of approximately 17 and 9 cycles, and bead purification was carried out after each PCR. Before amplification, the cDNA was treated with uracil DNA-glycosylase and purified using the QIAquick PCR purification kit. The second PCR was the step at which Illumina TruSeq-compatible adapters and sample-specific barcodes were added. Library quality and concentration were assessed using TapeStation and Qubit, and roughly 5.5 ng of each library was pooled. Pooled libraries were sequenced on an Illumina HiSeq2500 single-index Rapid Run with 2 x 100 bp reads and custom sequencing primers. For the original study's pipeline: MiGEC version 1.2.6 was used for UMI-based consensus assembly to correct PCR and sequencing errors. MiXCR version 2.1.1 was used to carry out V(D)J alignment, clonotype assembly and CDR3 extraction. Normalisation of gene usage, clonotype sharing and MAIT/NKT TCR abundance was achieved by analysing the top 1000, 10 000 and 20 000 clonotypes per sample. Diversity was computed as the inverse Simpson index with the vegan R package after downsampling to 27 000 UMIs. Statistical testing used paired Mann-Whitney U tests on the discordant twin pairs and applied Benjamini-Hochberg correction for multiple testing. TCRdb reprocessed the reads into one record per CDR3 protein sequence, lacking DNA. TCRdb's processing, not the authors', yielded these V and J calls. This sample's table has entries for around 97,000 distinct CDR3 sequences. More than 1.5% of the sample goes to the ten largest clones.

Findings and caveats that apply to the study as a whole: Compared with healthy twins, IBD patients shared fewer clonotypes with other individuals, and the difference was most pronounced in patients with signs of disease activity. The analysis was unable to tell apart different T cell subtypes. No single strong signal or clonotype linked to IBD turned up in the results, so the idea that one exists was not supported. A decrease in TCRbeta repertoire diversity, as measured by inverse Simpson index, was observed in IBD patients compared with their healthy co-twins. Background noise and inter-individual variability may have been introduced into the repertoires by the differing immunosuppressive treatments among patients. No difference in repertoire similarity was observed between concordant and discordant twins, possibly owing to limited statistical power.

For CDR1 and CDR2, the germline V gene lists SGHRS and YFSETQ. From its cysteine to its phenylalanine, the CDR3 spans 16 amino acids. A DNA sequence was not provided. A roughly 2.5 ml peripheral blood sample was drawn into PAXgene tubes per donor and stored at -80°C. Without T cell sorting, total RNA was isolated from whole blood using the PAXgene blood miRNA kit on an automated QIAcube. Peripheral blood from monozygotic twin pairs, either concordant or discordant for inflammatory bowel disease, underwent deep TCRalpha and TCRbeta repertoire profiling that used unique molecular barcoding. Smoking habits were recorded for all twin pairs, and individuals were classified as current, former or never smokers. As regards this clonotype: Its antigen remains undetermined.

This clonotype was obtained from a human donor with ulcerative colitis or Crohn's disease, or a healthy co-twin of an affected twin (not recorded which). Sequencing used blood. The sequence joins TRBV5-1 to TRBJ1-6; no DNA is available, so the TRBD1 call from TCRdb remains unchecked. CDR3 sequence: CASRKNNRGLNSPLHF. Here the CDR3 is joined to the reference TRBV5-1 and TRBJ1-6 genes, and the full variable domain is: KAGVTQTPRYLIKTRGQQVTLSCSPISGHRSVSWYQQTPGQGLQFLFEYFSETQRNKGNFPGRFSGRQFSNSRSEMNVSTLELGDSALYLCASRKNNRGLNSPLHFGNGTRLTVT.